These T cell receptor beta chains were read from a single sample in a study of cytomegalovirus exposure and HLA in healthy donors. Assay used: immunoSEQ multiplex PCR; TCRdb lists only in-frame clones, some missing. The top ten clones hold 1% of a sample with 100,000 to 150,000 clones, roughly 78% of them seen once. The sequenced sample consisted of PBMCs. These receptors were collected from a man aged 40-55 years in good health and CMV-seronegative. Each CDR3 is given with its conserved first and last residue. D genes are given only for firm matches. Expanded clones are given a class, and other clones once, few, many or no size at all.

>TRBJ2-3|TRBV30|-|-
TGTGCCTGGACGGGGGTGGGCACAGATACGCAGTATTTT
CAWTGVGTDTQYF
>TRBJ1-1|TRBV28|TRBD1|-
TGTGCCAGCAGTTTATCGGCAGGGGGCTCTCCAACTGAAGCTTTCTTT
CASSLSAGGSPTEAFF
>TRBJ2-3|TRBV19|-|-
TGTGCCAGTAGCCAGGGGTCGGGCACAGATACGCAGTATTTT
CASSQGSGTDTQYF
>TRBJ2-1|TRBV7-3|TRBD2|once
TGTGCCAGCAGCCTATGGGGACAGCCAGGACTAGCGGCTTACAATGAGCAGTTCTTC
CASSLWGQPGLAAYNEQFF
>TRBJ1-6|TRBV2|TRBD1|-
TGTGCCAGCTCCGACCGGGACAGGAACTATAATTCACCCCTCCACTTT
CASSDRDRNYNSPLHF
>TRBJ2-3|TRBV5-1|-|-
TGCGCCAGCAGCTCGACGGGACAAAGCACAGATACGCAGTATTTT
CASSSTGQSTDTQYF
>TRBJ2-1|TRBV5-5|TRBD1|once
TGTGCCAGCAGCTTGGATACAGGGGGAAATTACAATGAGCAGTTCTTC
CASSLDTGGNYNEQFF
>TRBJ2-7|TRBV10-1|TRBD1|once
TGCGCCAGCAGTGACCCGGGACAGGTTGGCCACGAGCAGTACTTC
CASSDPGQVGHEQYF
>TRBJ2-5|TRBV20-1|-|-
TGCAGTGCTAGAGAGCGGCGCTCGGAGAACTTC
CSARERRSENF
>TRBJ2-3|TRBV4-2|-|-
TGTGCCAGCAGCCAAGGGTATACTAGCACAGATACGCAGTATTTT
CASSQGYTSTDTQYF
>TRBJ1-5|TRBV30|-|-
TGTGCCTGGAGTCACCTTGAGGGACAGCCCCAGCATTTT
CAWSHLEGQPQHF
>TRBJ2-1|TRBV19|TRBD2|-
TGTGCCAGTAGTATCAGCGGGGGGGCCTATGAGCAGTTCTTC
CASSISGGAYEQFF
>TRBJ1-5|TRBV2|TRBD1|-
TGTGCCAGCAGCACGACAGGGTACGGCAATCAGCCCCAGCATTTT
CASSTTGYGNQPQHF
>TRBJ2-1|TRBV6-4|TRBD2|-
TGTGCCAGCAGCGCCTCCGGGACTAGTCAGAGTGAGCAGTTCTTC
CASSASGTSQSEQFF
>TRBJ2-2|TRBV6-1|TRBD1|-
TGTGCCAGCAGCGATAACAGGGGCACCGGGGAGCTGTTTTTT
CASSDNRGTGELFF
>TRBJ2-1|TRBV29-1|-|-
TGCAGCGTTCAGAGCCCTAGCGATCTTGAGCAGTTCTTC
CSVQSPSDLEQFF
>TRBJ1-1|TRBV7-8|-|-
TGTGCCAGCAGGGGGGGGCGGGTGAACACTGAAGCTTTCTTT
CASRGGRVNTEAFF